This is a list of T cell receptor beta chains from one sample in a study of CXCR3-negative and CXCR3-positive naive CD8 T cells. Following a re-call of the 5' RACE reads, TCRdb has one entry per CDR3 protein and lacks DNA. Recorded for this sample: about 130,000 distinct CDR3 sequences. The sample comprised naive CXCR3- CD8+ T cells from blood. The receptors originated from a human donor in good health. Some clones in this sample may be carry-over from other donors' samples. Each CDR3 is given with its conserved first and last residue. The order of the fields is V gene, J gene, CDR3 protein.

>TRBV29-1|TRBJ2-5
CSVEEQGWETQYF
>TRBV3-1|TRBJ2-7
CASSQGPAGSSYEQYF
>TRBV15|TRBJ2-5
CATSRRTSGVETQYF
>TRBV9|TRBJ2-1
CASSPGGAPNYNEQFF
>TRBV30|TRBJ1-1
CAWTTTGMTEAFF
>TRBV15|TRBJ1-2
CATSRDARTGSYGYTF
>TRBV12-3/TRBV12-4|TRBJ2-2
CASTLAPGTANTGELFF
>TRBV23-1|TRBJ2-2
CASKRQVQGTGELFF
>TRBV24-1|TRBJ2-1
CATTPGTGGYEQFF
>TRBV11-2|TRBJ2-2
CASSLEGTRTGELFF
>TRBV7-6|TRBJ1-1
CASGEMPNTEAFF
>TRBV27|TRBJ1-5
CASSHGTGPSQPQHF
>TRBV6-6|TRBJ2-5
CASSPGLAGYQETQYF
>TRBV4-1|TRBJ2-3
CASSPAGGPGTDTQYF
>TRBV29-1|TRBJ2-1
CSVEDIAGGPGSYNEQFF
>TRBV6-5|TRBJ2-3
CASRRYGLAGVADTQYF
>TRBV27|TRBJ2-7
CASKVAGGAFEQYF
>TRBV28|TRBJ1-1
CASSSPLGRRNTEAFF
>TRBV18|TRBJ1-1
CASSPGTASEAFF
>TRBV7-3|TRBJ2-7
CASSPQPGGVYEQYF
>TRBV15|TRBJ1-5
CATTSGTGIQPQHF
>TRBV29-1|TRBJ2-1
CSVERGKLSYNEQFF
>TRBV28|TRBJ2-7
CASTLGTGTGHEQYF
>TRBV28|TRBJ2-1
CASSGPHNEQFF
>TRBV11-2|TRBJ2-1
CASSFLAGAYNEQFF
>TRBV19|TRBJ2-7
CASSMGVQGANEQYF
>TRBV6-5|TRBJ2-1
CASSYSSGSSYNEQFF
>TRBV7-6|TRBJ2-2
CASSLSPGLAGGYRAGELFF
>TRBV2|TRBJ2-7
CASSEGYEQYF
>TRBV7-9|TRBJ1-2
CASSGPGTMVYGYTF
>TRBV5-5|TRBJ2-1
CASSVAEGNEQFF
>TRBV11-2|TRBJ2-1
CASSPRSEQFF
>TRBV19|TRBJ2-7
CASTSGGNEQYF
>TRBV29-1|TRBJ2-2
CSGGQGPGELFF
>TRBV7-2|TRBJ1-1
CASSLALMRTEAFF
>TRBV5-5|TRBJ2-7
CASSLPADRETYEQYF